A selection of T cell receptor beta chains follows, all from one sample in a study of control samples from healthy donors and cancer patients. The data were produced by immunoSEQ multiplex PCR, yet TCRdb's version contains in-frame clones alone and is incomplete. The table records tens of thousands of clones, about 88% of them present only once. The sample was PBMCs. The receptors derive from a man aged 70-80 years with lung cancer. CDR3s include the opening cysteine and the closing phenylalanine or tryptophan. The order of the fields is CDR3 length, D gene, J gene, clone size, V gene, CDR3 protein, CDR3 DNA. A D gene is named only where the DNA matches it firmly. Rows give clone size only sometimes, using once, few, many, or a class for an expanded clone.

17	-	TRBJ2-6	-	TRBV24-1	CATSDGIGSSGANVLTF	TGTGCCACCAGTGATGGAATCGGGAGCTCTGGGGCCAACGTCCTGACTTTC
12	TRBD1	TRBJ1-1	once	TRBV7-3	CASSDDRGRAFF	TGTGCCAGCAGCGACGACAGGGGAAGGGCTTTCTTT
13	-	TRBJ1-2	once	TRBV7-2	CASSLSREGGYTF	TGTGCCAGCAGCTTAAGCAGGGAGGGTGGCTACACCTTC
14	-	TRBJ2-3	-	TRBV24-1	CATGVGSSTDTQYF	TGTGCCACCGGGGTAGGGTCTAGCACAGATACGCAGTATTTT
11	-	TRBJ1-4	-	TRBV28	CASSLNEKLFF	TGTGCCAGCAGCCTGAATGAAAAACTGTTTTTT
14	TRBD2	TRBJ2-7	-	TRBV6-5	CASTGASGAYEQYF	TGTGCCAGCACTGGGGCTAGCGGGGCCTACGAGCAGTACTTC
19	-	TRBJ2-3	-	TRBV21-1	CASSKEGRANSGTTDTQYF	TGTGCCAGCAGCAAAGAGGGCAGGGCGAACAGCGGAACTACAGATACGCAGTATTTT
14	-	TRBJ1-2	-	TRBV7-8	CASSLGQTNYGYTF	TGTGCCAGCAGCCTAGGACAGACGAACTATGGCTACACCTTC
11	-	TRBJ2-1	-	TRBV5-1	CASSLGNEQFF	TGCGCCAGCAGCTTGGGCAATGAGCAGTTCTTC
15	TRBD2	TRBJ2-1	-	TRBV4-3	CASSLAGGGYNEQFF	TGCGCCAGCAGCCTGGCCGGCGGGGGGTACAATGAGCAGTTCTTC
14	TRBD1	TRBJ1-2	-	TRBV6-5	CAGRPDRVRDGYTF	TGTGCCGGCAGGCCTGACAGGGTCCGCGATGGCTACACCTTC
15	TRBD2	TRBJ2-7	few	TRBV3-1/TRBV3-2	CASSQAAGGVYEQYF	TGTGCCAGCAGCCAGGCGGCGGGGGGAGTCTACGAGCAGTACTTC
14	-	TRBJ2-6	-	TRBV11-3	CASSPGSGANVLTF	TGTGCCAGCAGCCCCGGGAGCGGGGCCAACGTCCTGACTTTC
15	-	TRBJ2-1	once	TRBV5-1	CASSLRAGAGNEQFF	TGCGCCAGCAGCTTGCGGGCGGGGGCGGGGAATGAGCAGTTCTTC
16	TRBD1	TRBJ1-5	-	TRBV5-1	CASSLGAGGPNQPQHF	TGCGCCAGCAGCTTGGGGGCAGGGGGCCCGAATCAGCCCCAGCATTTT
19	TRBD2	TRBJ2-3	-	TRBV5-1	CASSLAGRQLAGRTDTQYF	TGCGCCAGCAGCTTGGCCGGGCGACAGCTAGCGGGACGCACAGATACGCAGTATTTT
16	-	TRBJ2-5	-	TRBV6-6	CASSYSIFTGEETQYF	TGTGCCAGCAGTTACTCGATATTCACGGGGGAAGAGACCCAGTACTTC
15	TRBD1	TRBJ2-7	once	TRBV5-5	CASSPGGQGANEQYF	TGTGCCAGCAGCCCTGGAGGACAGGGGGCCAACGAGCAGTACTTC
16	TRBD2	TRBJ2-7	-	TRBV7-2	CASSLGSGGTSYEQYF	TGTGCCAGCAGCTTAGGCTCCGGGGGGACCTCCTACGAGCAGTACTTC
17	-	TRBJ1-3	-	TRBV18	CASSLSRDRTSGNTIYF	TGTGCCAGCTCACTTTCTAGAGATCGTACCTCTGGAAACACCATATATTTT
15	TRBD2	TRBJ2-7	-	TRBV5-5	CASSRDSGGVYEQYF	TGTGCCAGCAGCCGTGATAGCGGGGGGGTCTACGAGCAGTACTTC
16	-	TRBJ2-1	once	TRBV7-2	CASRPLRDIEDNEQFF	TGTGCCAGCAGACCGCTGAGGGACATTGAAGACAATGAGCAGTTCTTC
16	TRBD1	TRBJ1-2	-	TRBV3-1/TRBV3-2	CASSQDLLTGGSGYTF	TGTGCCAGCAGCCAAGACCTATTGACAGGGGGCAGCGGCTACACCTTC
13	TRBD1	TRBJ1-1	-	TRBV9	CASQGAGNTEAFF	TGTGCCAGCCAGGGGGCCGGGAACACTGAAGCTTTCTTT
14	-	TRBJ1-4	-	TRBV7-8	CASSLDGSNEKLFF	TGTGCCAGCAGCTTAGACGGGTCTAATGAAAAACTGTTTTTT
14	-	TRBJ1-1	-	TRBV14	CASSRVGEGTEAFF	TGTGCCAGCAGCCGGGTAGGGGAGGGGACTGAAGCTTTCTTT
14	TRBD1	TRBJ1-5	-	TRBV10-3	CAISEGDRVQPQHF	TGTGCCATCAGTGAGGGGGACAGGGTGCAGCCCCAGCATTTT
15	-	TRBJ1-2	-	TRBV6-1	CASSEAGHADYGYTF	TGTGCCAGCAGTGAAGCGGGGCACGCAGACTATGGCTACACCTTC
16	TRBD2	TRBJ2-2	-	TRBV9	CASSVKSGGASGELFF	TGTGCCAGCAGCGTAAAGAGCGGGGGGGCCTCCGGGGAGCTGTTTTTT
17	TRBD2	TRBJ2-1	once	TRBV4-1	CASSQETGLAVLGEQFF	TGCGCCAGCAGCCAGGAGACCGGACTAGCGGTTTTGGGTGAGCAGTTCTTC
16	-	TRBJ2-3	-	TRBV5-4	CASNGGQLRQTDTQYF	TGTGCCAGCAACGGGGGGCAGCTGCGACAAACAGATACGCAGTATTTT
15	TRBD1	TRBJ1-1	-	TRBV19	CASPRWDRVNTEAFF	TGTGCCAGTCCGAGATGGGACAGGGTGAACACTGAAGCTTTCTTT
14	TRBD1	TRBJ2-1	-	TRBV2	CASGTGGYYNEQFF	TGTGCCAGCGGTACAGGGGGCTATTACAATGAGCAGTTCTTC
13	-	TRBJ1-2	-	TRBV24-1	CATSDWRQGGYTF	TGTGCCACCAGTGATTGGAGGCAGGGAGGCTACACCTTC
14	-	TRBJ1-6	-	TRBV7-2	CASSARLNNSPLHF	TGTGCCAGCAGCGCTCGGCTAAATAATTCACCCCTCCACTTT
10	-	TRBJ2-3	-	TRBV20-1	CSATSGTQYF	TGCAGTGCTACGTCGGGTACGCAGTATTTT
15	-	TRBJ2-3	-	TRBV18	CASSPMGPSTDTQYF	TGTGCCAGCTCACCAATGGGCCCAAGCACAGATACGCAGTATTTT
13	-	TRBJ2-5	-	TRBV5-1	CASSLGQMETQYF	TGCGCCAGCAGCTTGGGGCAGATGGAGACCCAGTACTTC
14	-	TRBJ1-3	few	TRBV25-1	CATVDSASGNTIYF	TGTGCCACCGTAGACAGCGCCTCTGGAAACACCATATATTTT
18	-	TRBJ2-2	-	TRBV24-1	CATSDLPAEQGYPGELFF	TGTGCCACCAGTGATTTGCCCGCGGAGCAGGGTTATCCCGGGGAGCTGTTTTTT
15	-	TRBJ2-5	-	TRBV7-6	CASSLTGAGEETQYF	TGTGCCAGCAGCTTAACGGGAGCAGGGGAAGAGACCCAGTACTTC
15	-	TRBJ1-3	-	TRBV6-5	CASSYSLLTGNTIYF	TGTGCCAGCAGTTACTCACTTTTAACTGGAAACACCATATATTTT
15	TRBD1	TRBJ1-6	-	TRBV7-2	CASSSGQGLNSPLHF	TGTGCCAGCAGCTCCGGACAGGGACTCAATTCACCCCTCCACTTT
15	-	TRBJ1-2	-	TRBV11-2	CASSQTDGGLYGYTF	TGTGCCAGCAGTCAGACGGACGGAGGACTCTATGGCTACACCTTC
12	-	TRBJ1-1	-	TRBV6-6	CASSPPRDEAFF	TGTGCCAGCAGCCCACCCAGGGACGAAGCTTTCTTT
15	-	TRBJ1-1	once	TRBV28	CASSFLEGRNTEAFF	TGTGCCAGCAGTTTCCTTGAGGGACGGAACACTGAAGCTTTCTTT
13	-	TRBJ2-3	-	TRBV5-1	CASSSAGGDTQYF	TGCGCCAGCAGCTCGGCCGGGGGCGATACGCAGTATTTT
15	TRBD2	TRBJ2-6	-	TRBV28	CASSAGGTGANVLTF	TGTGCCAGCAGCGCGGGGGGCACGGGGGCCAACGTCCTGACTTTC
14	-	TRBJ1-2	-	TRBV30	CAWSVRGLGYGYTF	TGTGCCTGGAGTGTACGCGGGCTGGGCTATGGCTACACCTTC
15	TRBD2	TRBJ2-7	hyperexpanded	TRBV3-1/TRBV3-2	CASSQGGGRPYEQYF	TGTGCCAGCAGCCAGGGGGGGGGACGTCCCTACGAGCAGTACTTC
14	TRBD2	TRBJ2-7	-	TRBV7-2	CASSEGIAGVVQYF	TGTGCCAGCAGCGAAGGGATAGCGGGGGTCGTGCAGTACTTC
13	-	TRBJ1-5	few	TRBV27	CASSSRGNQPQHF	TGTGCCAGCAGCTCCCGGGGGAATCAGCCCCAGCATTTT